This is a list of T cell receptor beta chains from one sample in a study of graft-versus-host responses after intestinal transplantation. Their recognized antigens are unknown. Clones were read by immunoSEQ multiplex PCR, and TCRdb kept only the in-frame ones, dropping some. Of about 100,000 clones listed, 87% are singletons. This sample comprised unstimulated CD4+ T cells sorted from spleen or lymph node cells, obtained before transplant. Receptors originate from a human donor who was the organ donor for an intestinal transplant. Each CDR3 is given without its conserved first and last residue. The D gene is left open where the match is weak.

TRBV9	TRBD1	TRBJ1-1	ASSTMTGGTEAF
TRBV6-1	.	TRBJ1-1	ASSGTPTLTVGDTEAF
TRBV6-5	.	TRBJ2-7	ASSRDRSSYEQY
TRBV5-1	.	TRBJ1-1	ASRGTTIPNTEAF
TRBV5-5	TRBD1	TRBJ1-1	ASSLRDRTLMNTEAF
TRBV6-1	.	TRBJ2-7	ASSWGATPYEQY
TRBV7-7	.	TRBJ2-5	ASSPPRNTGSETQY
TRBV19	TRBD1	TRBJ1-2	ASKGQGLSYGYT
TRBV6-1	.	TRBJ1-2	ASSGREGPFVYGYT
TRBV2	.	TRBJ2-7	ATTGRGYEQY
TRBV30	.	TRBJ1-1	AWSRSEAF
TRBV15	.	TRBJ1-1	ATSRDGIMGTEAF
TRBV5-1	TRBD1	TRBJ1-5	ASSTGDSNQPQH
TRBV5-1	.	TRBJ1-2	ASSPMTVNYGYT
TRBV28	TRBD1	TRBJ1-1	ASRIQGAVTEAF
TRBV6-1	.	TRBJ1-2	ASSEKSGWAGNYT
TRBV7-2	TRBD1	TRBJ1-5	ASSPGQASNQPQH
TRBV5-1	TRBD1	TRBJ2-2	ASSFLTGDPGELF
TRBV6-1	.	TRBJ1-5	ASSEGGYQPQH
TRBV7-9	.	TRBJ1-2	ASSFPRGGMPHYGYT
TRBV5-1	.	TRBJ1-4	ASSLDPNEKLF
TRBV5-1	TRBD2	TRBJ2-3	ASSPLAGGTIRTQY
TRBV7-6	.	TRBJ1-3	ASKQGTGNTIY
TRBV28	.	.	ATDRGLGNAYEQY
TRBV28	.	TRBJ2-7	ASSTPGQGSLVEQY
TRBV28	.	TRBJ2-7	ASSSPGLPYEQY
TRBV5-8	.	TRBJ2-5	ASSLARGWQETQY
TRBV6-1	.	TRBJ1-1	ASRQGLNTEAF
TRBV19	TRBD1	TRBJ2-1	ASTKGQGMVNNEQF
TRBV18	.	TRBJ1-6	ASSPSDGGNSPLH
TRBV6-4	.	TRBJ2-5	ASSDSRSSRDEETQY
TRBV5-1	TRBD2	TRBJ2-1	ASSPGGGAPGPYNEQF
TRBV10-3	TRBD2	TRBJ2-3	AISDLGGTGGPDTQY
TRBV19	TRBD2	TRBJ2-7	ASTESGGSSYEQY
TRBV6-1	.	TRBJ2-1	ASLYSRVGEQF
TRBV6-1	.	TRBJ2-5	ASSLTIGQETQY
TRBV10-3	TRBD1	TRBJ1-2	AISAGQIYGYT
TRBV6-1	.	TRBJ1-4	ASSEGLAGGHEKLF
TRBV7-8	.	TRBJ1-1	ASSLLPRTEAF